These 23 T cell receptor beta chains came from one sample sequenced in a study of molecular identifiers for immune sequencing clone quantification. MiXCR was run by TCRdb on the PCR reads, yielding one entry per CDR3 protein. The table shows around 54,000 distinct CDR3 sequences, with around 25% occurring only once. The material sequenced was naive CD8+ T cells from blood, with Jurkat cell RNA spiked in. Subset denoted: FACS-sorted CD8+CD4-CCR7+CD45RA+ naive T cells. The source is a human donor in good health. Some libraries in this study had Jurkat cell RNA spiked in.

Many counts were recorded for this clonotype. This chain links TRBV10-3 with TRBJ1-4; TRBD1 is a possible D gene (5 bases). Trimming cost V 0 bases and J 3 bases, with 8 bases left between them. The germline CDR1 and CDR2 sequences are ENHRY and SYGVKD. CDR3 size: 15 residues. The CDR3 DNA follows: TGTGCCATCAGTGAGTCGGGAGGGGCTAATGAAAAACTGTTTTTT. Residues: CAISESGGANEKLFF.

The CDR3 nucleotides read TGCGCCAGCAGTGAGTTGACAGTTCGCCCTGAAGCTTTCTTT. It yields the protein CASSELTVRPEAFF. V usage is TRBV10-2 and J usage is TRBJ1-1; the D gene is possibly TRBD1 (5 bases). This CDR3 is built from 14 residues. Germline values: CDR1 WSHSY, CDR2 SAAADI. Trimming cost V 1 base and J 6 bases, with 12 bases left between them.

This chain uses TRBV6-2 or TRBV6-3 with TRBJ2-7; D could derive from TRBD1 or TRBD2 (5 bases each). V lost 1 base to trimming and J lost 2 bases, with 12 bases between them. This CDR3 contains 15 residues. Germline V gene sequence: CDR1 MNHEY, CDR2 SVGEGT. The CDR3 is CASSYLTGPTYEQYF. Written as DNA, the CDR3 is TGTGCCAGCAGTTACTTGACGGGGCCCACCTACGAGCAGTACTTC.

This clonotype was observed a handful of times. The V gene is TRBV12-3 or TRBV12-4, the J gene TRBJ1-1; D is uncertain. The CDR3 covers 17 residues. Trimming stripped 2 bases from V and 0 bases from J, with 16 bases between. For the CDR3, the DNA is TGTGCCAGCAGTTTATCTTCCTACCGGACTCTGAACACTGAAGCTTTCTTT. Its protein product is CASSLSSYRTLNTEAFF.

This clonotype was detected ten times or more. The rearrangement joins TRBV5-4 to TRBJ2-3, with 9 bases matching TRBD2. This CDR3 is 17 amino acids long. V shed 1 base and J 1 base; nucleotides not matched to a gene: 7. The V gene's germline CDR1 is SGHNT and CDR2 YYREEE (reference sequence). CDR3 residues: CASSLRVAGDGTDTQYF. The DNA of the CDR3 is TGTGCCAGCAGCTTGCGGGTAGCGGGAGACGGCACAGATACGCAGTATTTT.

This clonotype was seen repeatedly, ten times or more. The rearrangement joins TRBV29-1 to TRBJ1-2; D call uncertain. CDR3 length: 13 residues. V dropped 5 bases and J dropped 2 bases, with 12 bases sitting between them. Germline CDR1 is SQVTM and CDR2 is ANQGSEA. CDR3 DNA: TGCAGCGTTTACCTCGTCCCAAACTATGGCTACACCTTC. It translates to CSVYLVPNYGYTF.

This clonotype was detected many times. Written as DNA, the CDR3 is TGTGCCAGCAGCTTCACCGGGACAGGGCCTTCCCAAGAGACCCAGTACTTC. Its protein product is CASSFTGTGPSQETQYF. V gene TRBV7-9 combines with J gene TRBJ2-5; 9 nucleotides line up with TRBD1. Germline assignment: CDR1 SEHNR and CDR2 FQNEAQ (reference sequence). The CDR3 consists of 17 residues. V shed 3 bases and J 1 base; nucleotides not matched to a gene: 9.

There are many counts of this clonotype. The V and J genes are TRBV24-1 and TRBJ1-3, with 8 nucleotides matching TRBD1. Germline CDR1 is KGHDR and CDR2 is SFDVKD. The V gene end was trimmed by 4 bases and the J gene end by 4 bases; junction bases not matched to a gene: 8. The CDR3 is made up of 16 amino acids. The CDR3 loop is CATSEQTGGKGNTIYF. CDR3 in DNA: TGTGCCACCAGTGAACAAACAGGGGGGAAAGGAAACACCATATATTTT.

The V call is TRBV3-1, the J call TRBJ1-1, with a possible D match to TRBD1 (5 bases). The CDR3 loop spans 15 amino acids. Per the germline V gene, CDR1 is LGHDT and CDR2 is YNNKEL (reference sequence). V was clipped by 2 bases and J by 3 bases, with 13 bases between them. CDR3 DNA: TGTGCCAGCAGCCAAATAAGGGAGGGGCACACTGAAGCTTTCTTT. Protein sequence: CASSQIREGHTEAFF.

This clonotype was observed many times. The CDR3 region is CASSLIGGLVYNEQFF. CDR3 sequence (DNA): TGTGCCAGCAGCCTAATTGGGGGACTGGTCTACAATGAGCAGTTCTTC. This chain links TRBV7-2 with TRBJ2-1; a possible D gene is TRBD2 (6 bases). V dropped 5 bases and J dropped 3 bases, with 17 bases sitting between them. The length of the CDR3 is 16 residues. The germline gives CDR1 SGHTA, CDR2 FQGNSA.

This clonotype was recorded a few times. The CDR3: CASSTLQGFNEQFF. For the CDR3, the DNA is TGTGCCAGTAGTACCCTACAGGGTTTCAATGAGCAGTTCTTC. This chain connects TRBV19 to TRBJ2-1; D is possibly TRBD1 (6 bases). This CDR3 comprises 14 residues. V was cut by 4 bases and J by 6 bases, with 13 bases left in between. Looked up from germline, CDR1 is LNHDA and CDR2 is SQIVND (reference sequence).

This clonotype was observed at least ten times. This sequence joins TRBV27 and TRBJ1-1; D perhaps matches TRBD1 (6 bases). The CDR3 is made up of 14 amino acids. Germline CDR1 and CDR2: MNHEY and SMNVEV (reference sequence). V was clipped by 7 bases and J by 4 bases, with 16 bases between them. Here the CDR3 DNA reads TGTGCCAGCACCGGATCGACAGGATTCACTGAAGCTTTCTTT. Its translation: CASTGSTGFTEAFF.

This clonotype was seen repeatedly, ten times or more. The V gene is TRBV5-1, the J gene TRBJ2-7; the D gene is possibly TRBD1 (6 bases). V was cut by 0 bases and J by 3 bases, with 7 bases left in between. Looked up from germline, CDR1 is SGHRS and CDR2 is YFSETQ. The CDR3 sequence is 13 residues long. CDR3 sequence (DNA): TGCGCCAGCAGCTTGGGGACAGTCTACGAGCAGTACTTC. This translates into CASSLGTVYEQYF.

This clonotype showed up many times. This chain connects TRBV12-5 to TRBJ2-1; D remains unclear. Germline V gene lookup returns CDR1 LGHNT and CDR2 FRNRAP. V lost 7 bases, J lost 4 bases, and 14 bases lay in between. The CDR3 extends over 14 amino acids. The DNA for the CDR3 is TGTGCTAGTGCCTTAGGTCCGGGTTACAATGAGCAGTTCTTC. Translating gives CASALGPGYNEQFF.

This clonotype has ten or more counts. The rearrangement links TRBV4-1 to TRBJ2-7; unclear D gene. The CDR3 length is 13 residues. The germline V and J ends were trimmed by 1 base and 3 bases, with 7 bases remaining between them. Germline CDR1 MGHRA, CDR2 YSYEKL. Here the CDR3 reads CASSQVDGYEQYF. The CDR3 bases are TGCGCCAGCAGCCAAGTGGACGGCTACGAGCAGTACTTC.

This clonotype came up a few times. This chain joins TRBV3-1 and TRBJ2-2; weak D call: TRBD2 (6 bases). From germline, CDR1 is LGHDT and CDR2 YNNKEL (reference sequence). The CDR3 length is 18 residues. V was trimmed by 2 bases and J by 7 bases, leaving 23 bases between them. CDR3 nucleotides: TGTGCCAGCAGCCAATCTACCTTGGAGGGGCTTGGGGACGGGGAGCTGTTTTTT. It is translated as CASSQSTLEGLGDGELFF.

This clonotype was found a few times. This chain joins TRBV30 and TRBJ2-3; 9 bases are shared with TRBD1. In germline, CDR1 is GTSNPN, CDR2 SVGIG (reference sequence). J gave up 2 bases and V 0 bases, and 3 bases lay outside the gene matches. The CDR3 covers 15 residues. CDR3 DNA: TGTGCCTGGAGTGTTACAGGGGGCGCCACAGATACGCAGTATTTT. Translation gives CAWSVTGGATDTQYF. The full variable domain, rest sourced from reference TRBV30 and TRBJ2-3, is SQTIHQWPATLVQPVGSPLSLECTVEGTSNPNLYWYRQAAGRGLQLLFYSVGIGQISSEVPQNLSASRPQDRQFILSSKKLLLSDSGFYLCAWSVTGGATDTQYFGPGTRLTVL.

V and J are TRBV5-6 and TRBJ1-5; the D is unclear. Germline V gene lookup returns CDR1 SGHDT and CDR2 YYEEEE. With 1 base removed from V and 3 bases from J, the gap between germline ends came to 5 bases. This CDR3 region has 13 residues. As DNA, the CDR3 is TGTGCCAGCAGCTTGAGAACCAATCAGCCCCAGCATTTT. This gives the protein CASSLRTNQPQHF.

On this clonotype: A much larger clone lies one base from this, so it may be a read error. The chain is built from TRBV6-1 and TRBJ1-1, with D hard to call. The CDR3 is 13 residues long. The germline V and J ends were trimmed by 5 bases and 7 bases, with 14 bases remaining between them. Germline V CDR1 and CDR2: MNHNS, SASEGT. Here the CDR3 reads CASSLSFGYEAFF. The CDR3 DNA reads TGTGCCAGCAGTCTAAGTTTCGGCTATGAAGCTTTCTTT.

This clonotype was seen at least ten times. This chain joins TRBV2 and TRBJ1-2; D possibly corresponds to TRBD1 (5 bases). V was trimmed by 7 bases and J by 8 bases, leaving 20 bases between them. The CDR3 has 14 residues. From germline, CDR1 is SNHLY and CDR2 FYNNEI. The CDR3 is CASNPRGRVQGYTF. The CDR3 bases are TGTGCCAGCAACCCGAGGGGCAGGGTCCAGGGCTACACCTTC.

With respect to this clonotype: This clone may be a read error of a much larger clone one base away. The chain joins TRBV4-3 to TRBJ2-1; TRBD2 agrees at 10 bases. CDR1 is LGHNA and CDR2 is YSLEER in the germline V gene. The J segment lost 4 bases and the V segment lost 3 bases, leaving 6 bases of the junction unmatched. The CDR3 totals 16 residues. CDR3 in DNA: TGCGCCAGCAGCCATGAAGGACTAGCGGTATACAATGAGCAGTTCTTC. This sequence encodes CASSHEGLAVYNEQFF.

This clonotype was seen at least ten times. The chain links TRBV7-2 to TRBJ2-7; tentatively, D is TRBD2 (6 bases). The CDR3 loop spans 15 amino acids. Germline values: CDR1 SGHTA, CDR2 FQGNSA. V lost 5 bases to trimming and J lost 0 bases, with 14 bases between them. The CDR3 DNA reads as TGTGCCAGCAGCATCGGGACTCTAAGCTCCTACGAGCAGTACTTC. It codes for CASSIGTLSSYEQYF.

In this sample, this clonotype turned up many times. V gene TRBV28 combines with J gene TRBJ1-1; a possible D gene is TRBD1 (6 bases). The CDR3 runs to 15 residues. From germline, CDR1 is MDHEN and CDR2 SYDVKM. V lost 7 bases, J lost 0 bases, and 15 bases lay in between. CDR3 sequence (DNA): TGTGCCAGCACTCAAAGGACAGCTATGAACACTGAAGCTTTCTTT. Translated, it gives CASTQRTAMNTEAFF.